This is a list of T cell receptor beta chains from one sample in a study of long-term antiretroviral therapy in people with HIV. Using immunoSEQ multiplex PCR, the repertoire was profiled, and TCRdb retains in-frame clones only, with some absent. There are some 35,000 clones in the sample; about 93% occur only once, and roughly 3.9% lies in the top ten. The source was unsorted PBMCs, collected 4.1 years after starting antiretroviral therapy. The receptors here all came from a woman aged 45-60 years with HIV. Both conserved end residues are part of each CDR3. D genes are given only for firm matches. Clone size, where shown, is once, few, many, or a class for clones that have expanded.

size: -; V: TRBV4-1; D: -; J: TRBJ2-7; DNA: TGCGCCAGCAGCCGGGATACGAGGGGGGACCAAACCTACGAGCAGTACTTC; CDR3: CASSRDTRGDQTYEQYF
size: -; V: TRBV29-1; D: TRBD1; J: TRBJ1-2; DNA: TGCAGCGTGGGACAGGGAGACTACTATGGCTACACCTTC; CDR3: CSVGQGDYYGYTF
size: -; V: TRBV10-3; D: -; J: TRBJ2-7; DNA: TGTGCCATCAGTGGTGCTCCCACCTACGAGCAGTACTTC; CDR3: CAISGAPTYEQYF
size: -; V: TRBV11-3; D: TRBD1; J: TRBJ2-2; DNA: TGTGCCAGCAGCAAAAGGCCGGGGCAGGGGGCCGGGGAGCTGTTTTTT; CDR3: CASSKRPGQGAGELFF
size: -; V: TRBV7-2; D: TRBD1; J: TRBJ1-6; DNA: TGTGCCAGCTCTATCCCGCCGGGACAGGGGGCTCGTAATTCACCCCTCCACTTT; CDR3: CASSIPPGQGARNSPLHF
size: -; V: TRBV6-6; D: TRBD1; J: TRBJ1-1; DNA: TGTGCCAGCAGTACAGGGGTTGAAACTGAAGCTTTCTTT; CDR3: CASSTGVETEAFF
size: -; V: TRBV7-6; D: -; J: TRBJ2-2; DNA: TGTGCCAGCAGCTTTTATGACGGCACCGGGGAGCTGTTTTTT; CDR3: CASSFYDGTGELFF
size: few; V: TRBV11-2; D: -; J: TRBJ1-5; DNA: TGTGCCAGCAGCTTAAGTGGGAATCAGCCCCAGCATTTT; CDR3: CASSLSGNQPQHF
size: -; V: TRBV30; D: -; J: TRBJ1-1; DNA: TGTGCCTGGAGTGCCAAGAACACTGAAGCTTTCTTT; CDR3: CAWSAKNTEAFF
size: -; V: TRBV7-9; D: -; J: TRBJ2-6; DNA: TGTGCCAGCAGCCTGCGGACAGTTCGCTCTGGGGCCAACGTCCTGACTTTC; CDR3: CASSLRTVRSGANVLTF
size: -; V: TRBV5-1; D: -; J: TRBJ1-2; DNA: TGCGCCAGCAGCTTGTCCGGGGAAAGGGGAGGCTATGGCTACACCTTC; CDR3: CASSLSGERGGYGYTF
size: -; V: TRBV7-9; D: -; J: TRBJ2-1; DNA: TGTGCCAGCAGCCGGGACGCCGTATTCTACAATGAGCAGTTCTTC; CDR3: CASSRDAVFYNEQFF
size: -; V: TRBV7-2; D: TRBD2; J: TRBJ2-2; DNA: TGTGCCAGCAGCCGTCGGACTAGCGGGAGGAACACCGGGGAGCTGTTTTTT; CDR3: CASSRRTSGRNTGELFF
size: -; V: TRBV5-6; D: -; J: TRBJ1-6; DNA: TGTGCCAGCAGCTTTCTTTACAGGGAGGACTCCTATAATTCACCCCTCCACTTT; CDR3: CASSFLYREDSYNSPLHF
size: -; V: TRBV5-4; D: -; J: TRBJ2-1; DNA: TGTGCCAGCAGCTTCTCTCGCCTCCTCCCAGGTAGTGAGCAGTTCTTC; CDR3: CASSFSRLLPGSEQFF
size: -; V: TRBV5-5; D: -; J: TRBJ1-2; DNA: TGTGCCAGCAGTTTTGACCACTTTAACTATGGCTACACCTTC; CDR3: CASSFDHFNYGYTF
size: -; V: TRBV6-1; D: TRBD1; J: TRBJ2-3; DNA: TGTGCCAGCAGTGAAGGGGGGGGGACAGGGGATACGCAGTATTTT; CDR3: CASSEGGGTGDTQYF
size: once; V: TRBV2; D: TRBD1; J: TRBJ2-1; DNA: TGTGCCAGCAGTGAGGAGGACAGGGGTGGCAATGAGCAGTTCTTC; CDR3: CASSEEDRGGNEQFF
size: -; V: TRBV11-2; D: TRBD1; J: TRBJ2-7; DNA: TGTGCCAGCAGCTTAACCGGGACAGCCAACGAGCAGTACTTC; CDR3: CASSLTGTANEQYF
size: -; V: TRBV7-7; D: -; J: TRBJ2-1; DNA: TGTGCTAGCAGCTTTGGTGGGGCTAGTGAGCAGTTCTTC; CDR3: CASSFGGASEQFF
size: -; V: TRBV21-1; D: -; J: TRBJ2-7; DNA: TGTGCCAGCAGCAAAGGAGGGGGACAGGGCTCCTACGAGCAGTACTTC; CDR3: CASSKGGGQGSYEQYF
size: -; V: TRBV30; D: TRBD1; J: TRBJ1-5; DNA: TGTGCCTGGAGTGGGGACAGGGGGCTATTGGGCAATCAGCCCCAGCATTTT; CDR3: CAWSGDRGLLGNQPQHF
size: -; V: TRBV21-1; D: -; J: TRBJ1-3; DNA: TGTGCCAGCAGCGAGAGGGGTTGGAGAAACACCATATATTTT; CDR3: CASSERGWRNTIYF
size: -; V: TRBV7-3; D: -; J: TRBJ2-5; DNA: TGTGCCAGCAGCTCTCGCGGGGTACCCCAAGAGACCCAGTACTTC; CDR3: CASSSRGVPQETQYF
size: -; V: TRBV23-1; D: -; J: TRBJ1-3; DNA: TGCGCCAGCAGTCAAGAGTCAGGCGTTGGAAACACCATATATTTT; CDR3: CASSQESGVGNTIYF
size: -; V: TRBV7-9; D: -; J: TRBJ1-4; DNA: TGTGCCAGCAGGCTCGGGGCCGCAACTAATGAAAAACTGTTTTTT; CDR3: CASRLGAATNEKLFF
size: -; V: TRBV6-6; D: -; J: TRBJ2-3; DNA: TGTGCCAGCAGTCGACGACCAGGGCGCACAGATACGCAGTATTTT; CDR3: CASSRRPGRTDTQYF
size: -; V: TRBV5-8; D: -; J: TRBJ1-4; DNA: TGTGCCAGCAGCTTGGAGGACCGGGATGTGAGGGAAAAACTGTTTTTT; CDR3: CASSLEDRDVREKLFF
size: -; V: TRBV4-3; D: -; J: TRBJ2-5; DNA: TGCGCCAGCAGCCGGGGAACGGAAGAGACCCAGTACTTC; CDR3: CASSRGTEETQYF
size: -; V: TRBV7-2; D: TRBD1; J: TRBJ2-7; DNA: TGTGCCAGCAGCTTCACAGGGGGCGAGCAGTACTTC; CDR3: CASSFTGGEQYF
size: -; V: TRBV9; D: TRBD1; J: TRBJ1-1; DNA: TGTGCCAGCAGCGAGAATAAGGGAGGGACAGGCCCCATGAACACTGAAGCTTTCTTT; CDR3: CASSENKGGTGPMNTEAFF
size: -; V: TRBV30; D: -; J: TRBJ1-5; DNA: TGTGCCTGGAGTGTACAGACACGGGGCAGCAATCAGCCCCAGCATTTT; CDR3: CAWSVQTRGSNQPQHF
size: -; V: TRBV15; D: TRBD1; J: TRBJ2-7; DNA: TGTGCCACCAGCCCAGGACAGGGACCCTACGAGCAGTACTTC; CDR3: CATSPGQGPYEQYF
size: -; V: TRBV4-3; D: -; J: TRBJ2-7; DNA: TGCGCCAGCAGCCAAGCTGGGACGGGCGGTCTGTACTTC; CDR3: CASSQAGTGGLYF
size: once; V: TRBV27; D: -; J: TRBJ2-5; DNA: TGTGCCAGCAGTAACTACAGGGTAGGGCGAGAGACCCAGTACTTC; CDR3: CASSNYRVGRETQYF
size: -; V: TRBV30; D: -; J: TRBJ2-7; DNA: TGTGCCTGGAGTTCCGGAAGATGGACCTACGAGCAGTACTTC; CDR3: CAWSSGRWTYEQYF
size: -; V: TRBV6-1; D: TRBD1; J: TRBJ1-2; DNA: TGTGCCAGCAGTGGGACAGGGGGCAACTATGGCTACACCTTC; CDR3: CASSGTGGNYGYTF
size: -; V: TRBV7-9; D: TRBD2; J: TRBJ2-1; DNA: TGTGCCAGCAGCTCTAGCGGAAACTCCTACAATGAGCAGTTCTTC; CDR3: CASSSSGNSYNEQFF
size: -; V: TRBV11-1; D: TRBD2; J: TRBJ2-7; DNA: TGTGCCAGCAGAGACCTAGCGGGGGGGCGAAACGAGCAGTACTTC; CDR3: CASRDLAGGRNEQYF
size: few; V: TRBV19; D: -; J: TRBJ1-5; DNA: TGTGCCAGTACCCGGACAGCTGGCAATCAGCCCCAGCATTTT; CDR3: CASTRTAGNQPQHF
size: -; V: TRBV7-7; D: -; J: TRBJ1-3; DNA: TGTGCTAGCAGCAGGGACTCTGGAAACACCATATATTTT; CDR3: CASSRDSGNTIYF